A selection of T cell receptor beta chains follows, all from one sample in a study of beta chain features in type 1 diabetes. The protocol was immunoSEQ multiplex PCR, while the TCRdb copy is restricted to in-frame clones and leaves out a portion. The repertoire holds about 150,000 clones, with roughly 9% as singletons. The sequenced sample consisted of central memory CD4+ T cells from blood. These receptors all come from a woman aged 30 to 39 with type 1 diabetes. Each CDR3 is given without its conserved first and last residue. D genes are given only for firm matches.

ASSLVGQNYNEQF,TRBJ2-1,13,-,TRBV5-1
AWSVAEATASGNTIY,TRBJ1-3,15,-,TRBV30
ASSPRREFRPQETQY,TRBJ2-5,15,TRBD2,TRBV11-2
SVGAGGSSYEQY,TRBJ2-7,12,TRBD1,TRBV29-1
ASSTPGQGAGDTGELF,TRBJ2-2,16,TRBD1,TRBV19
ASSPDTGGGYEQY,TRBJ2-7,13,-,TRBV5-1
ASSPGSQETQY,TRBJ2-5,11,-,TRBV7-3
ASSPRVGGYNEQF,TRBJ2-1,13,-,TRBV11-2
ASSFQGNYGYT,TRBJ1-2,11,-,TRBV5-4
SVGQENYGYT,TRBJ1-2,10,TRBD1,TRBV29-1
SGGRSGWY,TRBJ2-5,8,-,TRBV20-1
SVAGRAGELF,TRBJ2-2,10,TRBD2,TRBV29-1
ASILAGLYNEQF,TRBJ2-1,12,TRBD2,TRBV28
AWSDTYGYT,TRBJ1-2,9,-,TRBV30
ASSLDAGTGANVLT,TRBJ2-6,14,-,TRBV5-4
ASSPQVPYNEQF,TRBJ2-1,12,-,TRBV5-1
ASSLGTSGRPFQETQY,TRBJ2-5,16,TRBD2,TRBV5-1
SLREGTEAF,TRBJ1-1,9,-,TRBV29-1
ASSQDRRNTEAF,TRBJ1-1,12,TRBD1,TRBV18
AISDGRSTYGYT,TRBJ1-2,12,-,TRBV10-3
SAQRGEGETQY,TRBJ2-5,11,TRBD2,TRBV29-1
ASSQESAGVKDTQY,TRBJ2-3,14,TRBD2,TRBV4-1
ASSFSPANTGELF,TRBJ2-2,13,-,TRBV7-2
ASSMTGSKNIQY,TRBJ2-4,12,TRBD1,TRBV19
ATRTGQTYEQY,TRBJ2-7,11,TRBD1,TRBV10-3
ASSLTSISGEQF,TRBJ2-1,12,-,TRBV27
ASSASGGRRPYEQY,TRBJ2-7,14,-,TRBV7-2